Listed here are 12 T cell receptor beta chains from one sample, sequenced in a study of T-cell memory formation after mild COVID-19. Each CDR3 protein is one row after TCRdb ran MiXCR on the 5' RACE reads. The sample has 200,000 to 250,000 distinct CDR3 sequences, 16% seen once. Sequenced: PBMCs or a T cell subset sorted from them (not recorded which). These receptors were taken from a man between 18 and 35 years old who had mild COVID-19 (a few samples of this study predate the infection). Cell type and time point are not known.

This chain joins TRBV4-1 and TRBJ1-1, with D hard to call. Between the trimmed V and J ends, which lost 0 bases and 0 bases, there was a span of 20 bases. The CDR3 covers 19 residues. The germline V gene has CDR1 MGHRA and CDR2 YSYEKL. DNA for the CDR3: TGCGCCAGCAGCCAAGATGCCTCAGACCTATGGAACCTGAACACTGAAGCTTTCTTT. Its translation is CASSQDASDLWNLNTEAFF.

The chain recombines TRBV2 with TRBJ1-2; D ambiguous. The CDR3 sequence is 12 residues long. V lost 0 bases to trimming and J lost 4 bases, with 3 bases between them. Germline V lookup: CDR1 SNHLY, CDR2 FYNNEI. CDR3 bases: TGTGCCAGCAGTGAAGCAGCCTATGGCTACACCTTC. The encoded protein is CASSEAAYGYTF.

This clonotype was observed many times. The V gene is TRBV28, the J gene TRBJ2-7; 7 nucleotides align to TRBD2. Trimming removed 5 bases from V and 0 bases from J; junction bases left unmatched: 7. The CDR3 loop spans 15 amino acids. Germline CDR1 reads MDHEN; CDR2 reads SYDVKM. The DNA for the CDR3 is TGTGCCAGCAGTCCCCGAGGGAGGGGCTCCTACGAGCAGTACGTC. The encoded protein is CASSPRGRGSYEQYV.

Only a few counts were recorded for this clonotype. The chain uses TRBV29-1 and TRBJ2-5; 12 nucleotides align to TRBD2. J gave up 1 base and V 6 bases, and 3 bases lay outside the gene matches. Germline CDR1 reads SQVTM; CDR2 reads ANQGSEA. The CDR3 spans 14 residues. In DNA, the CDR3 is TGCAGCGTACCGGGACTAGCGGGCCAAGAGACCCAGTACTTC. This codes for CSVPGLAGQETQYF.

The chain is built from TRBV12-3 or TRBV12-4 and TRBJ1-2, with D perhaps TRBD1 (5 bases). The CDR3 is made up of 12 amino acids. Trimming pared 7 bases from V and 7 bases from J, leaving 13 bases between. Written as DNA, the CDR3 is TGTGCCAGCAAGCTGGGGCCAGGTGGCTACACCTTC. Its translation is CASKLGPGGYTF.

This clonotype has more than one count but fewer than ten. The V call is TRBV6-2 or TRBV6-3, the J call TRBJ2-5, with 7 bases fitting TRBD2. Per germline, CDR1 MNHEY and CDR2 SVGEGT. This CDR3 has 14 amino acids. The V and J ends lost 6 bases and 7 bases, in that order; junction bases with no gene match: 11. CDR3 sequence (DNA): TGTGCCAGCAGCTGGACTAGAACCTGGGGGACCCAGTACTTC. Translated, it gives CASSWTRTWGTQYF.

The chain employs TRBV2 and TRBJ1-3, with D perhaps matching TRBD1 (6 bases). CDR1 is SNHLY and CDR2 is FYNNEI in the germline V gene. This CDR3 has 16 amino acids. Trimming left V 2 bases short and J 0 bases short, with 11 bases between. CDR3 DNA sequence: TGTGCCAGCAGTGAATCGGGGGCTTTCTCTGGAAACACCATATATTTT. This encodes CASSESGAFSGNTIYF.

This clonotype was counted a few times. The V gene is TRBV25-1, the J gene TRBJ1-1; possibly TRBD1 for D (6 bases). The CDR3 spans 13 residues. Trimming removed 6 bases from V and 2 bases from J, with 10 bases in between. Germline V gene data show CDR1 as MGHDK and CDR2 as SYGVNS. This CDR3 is CASRGQINTEAFF. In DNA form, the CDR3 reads TGTGCCAGCAGAGGACAGATCAACACTGAAGCTTTCTTT.

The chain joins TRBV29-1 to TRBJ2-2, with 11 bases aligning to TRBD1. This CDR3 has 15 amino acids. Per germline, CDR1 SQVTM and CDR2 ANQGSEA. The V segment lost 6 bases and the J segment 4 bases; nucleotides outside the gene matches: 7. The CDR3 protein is CSVTGTGGSTGELFF. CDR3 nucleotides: TGCAGCGTCACCGGGACAGGGGGAAGCACCGGGGAGCTGTTTTTT.

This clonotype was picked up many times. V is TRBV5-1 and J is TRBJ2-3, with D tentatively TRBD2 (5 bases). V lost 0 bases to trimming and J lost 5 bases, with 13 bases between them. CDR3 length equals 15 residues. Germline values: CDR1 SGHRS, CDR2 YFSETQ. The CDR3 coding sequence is TGCGCCAGCAGCTTGGACCTTTCCGAGGGAGATACGCAGTATTTT. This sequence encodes CASSLDLSEGDTQYF.

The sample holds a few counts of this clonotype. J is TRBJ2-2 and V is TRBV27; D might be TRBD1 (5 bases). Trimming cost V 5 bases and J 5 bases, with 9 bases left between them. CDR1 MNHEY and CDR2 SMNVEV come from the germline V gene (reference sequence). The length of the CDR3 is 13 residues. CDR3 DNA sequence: TGTGCCAGCAGTACGCAGGGAACCGGGGAGCTGTTTTTT. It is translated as CASSTQGTGELFF.

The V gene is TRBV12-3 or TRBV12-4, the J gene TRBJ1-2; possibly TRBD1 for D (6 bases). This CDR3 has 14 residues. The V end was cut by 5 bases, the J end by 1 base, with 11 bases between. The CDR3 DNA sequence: TGTGCCAGCAGTCCCCGAGGGGGTAACTATGGCTACACCTTC. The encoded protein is CASSPRGGNYGYTF.